This entry lists 28 T cell receptor beta chains sequenced from one sample in a study of cytomegalovirus exposure and HLA in healthy donors (dated by TCRdb to 2016 to 2017). The method behind the library was the immunoSEQ multiplex PCR assay. For the multiplex PCR, a mixture combining 60 forward primers for TCR Vbeta segments and 13 reverse primers for TCR Jbeta segments was used. TCRdb carries this immuneACCESS record with in-frame sequences only. Its versions omit some clonotypes, under half of them owing to an unresolved V gene in the studies checked, with the rest unexplained. The sample includes about 150,000 clones, with roughly 78% observed a single time. Approximately 4.3% of the sample goes to the ten largest clones. Sequencing was carried out using PBMCs. Every receptor here comes from a man aged 25-45 years in good health.

The V gene is TRBV5-1, the J gene TRBJ2-5, with 7 bases aligning to TRBD2. CDR3 size: 15 residues. From germline, CDR1 is SGHRS and CDR2 YFSETQ. Trimming removed 0 bases from V and 2 bases from J; junction bases left unmatched: 4. The CDR3: CASSLVSGGQETQYF. The CDR3 region has the DNA TGCGCCAGCAGCTTGGTCTCGGGGGGTCAAGAGACCCAGTACTTC. The entire variable domain, with the rest obtained from reference TRBV5-1 and TRBJ2-5, is as follows: KAGVTQTPRYLIKTRGQQVTLSCSPISGHRSVSWYQQTPGQGLQFLFEYFSETQRNKGNFPGRFSGRQFSNSRSEMNVSTLELGDSALYLCASSLVSGGQETQYFGPGTRLLVL.

This clone was counted once. In nucleotides, the CDR3 is TGTGCCAGCAGCCTGACAGGGGAAGGGGAAAAACTGTTTTTT. Amino acid sequence: CASSLTGEGEKLFF. This sequence joins TRBV5-8 and TRBJ1-4; 8 bases fit TRBD1. V trimming: 4 bases; J trimming: 8 bases; junction bases outside the gene matches: 7. CDR3 length equals 14 residues. Germline loops: CDR1 SGHTS, CDR2 YDEGEE.

The rearrangement links TRBV11-3 to TRBJ2-7; TRBD2 aligns across 7 bases. Losses at the gene ends were 5 bases for V and 4 bases for J; bases not matched to a gene: 5. The germline gives CDR1 SGHNT, CDR2 YENEEA. The CDR3 sequence is 13 residues long. DNA of the CDR3: TGTGCCAGCAGCCGGGACTATACGTACGAGCAGTACTTC. Translation: CASSRDYTYEQYF.

V gene TRBV18 combines with J gene TRBJ2-2, with TRBD1 matching over 10 bases. V lost 2 bases and J lost 3; bases outside the gene matches: 9. This CDR3 has 18 residues. In germline, CDR1 is KGHSH, CDR2 LQKENI. CDR3 residues: CASSPVLPGQGYTGELFF. The CDR3 DNA is TGTGCCAGCTCACCAGTTCTTCCGGGACAGGGGTACACCGGGGAGCTGTTTTTT.

CDR3: CASSLGADTQYF. Here the CDR3 DNA reads TGTGCCAGCAGCTTAGGAGCAGATACGCAGTATTTT. The chain recombines TRBV11-3 with TRBJ2-3; D unresolved. The CDR3 is 12 residues long. Trimming pared 1 base from V and 4 bases from J, leaving 3 bases between. The germline CDR1 and CDR2 sequences are SGHNT and YENEEA.

This clone was observed a single time. V gene TRBV28 combines with J gene TRBJ2-7; D is ambiguous. Between the trimmed V and J ends, which lost 7 bases and 1 base, there was a span of 8 bases. The CDR3 extends over 12 amino acids. Per the germline V gene, CDR1 is MDHEN and CDR2 is SYDVKM. The CDR3 nucleotides are TGTGCCAGCACCACGAGTTCCTACGAGCAGTACTTC. It encodes CASTTSSYEQYF.

V gene TRBV30 combines with J gene TRBJ1-5, with D uncertain. The CDR3 has 12 residues. Germline V gene lookup returns CDR1 GTSNPN and CDR2 SVGIG (reference sequence). The V end lost 2 bases, the J end lost 7 bases, and 9 bases lay between the germline ends. DNA for the CDR3: TGTGCCTGGAGTCCCGCGGAACAGCCCCAGCATTTT. It yields the protein CAWSPAEQPQHF.

V usage is TRBV6-4 and J usage is TRBJ1-2; the D gene is possibly TRBD1 (5 bases). This CDR3 has 12 amino acids. V was clipped by 2 bases and J by 10 bases, with 11 bases between them. Germline loops: CDR1 MRHNA, CDR2 SNTAGT. This chain's CDR3 is CASSDGGVDYTF. In nucleotides, the CDR3 is TGTGCCAGCAGTGACGGGGGGGTTGACTACACCTTC.

This chain uses TRBV7-6 with TRBJ2-5, with a weak D call TRBD1 (6 bases). The V end was cut by 5 bases, the J end by 3 bases, with 22 bases between. CDR1 is SGHVS and CDR2 is FNYEAQ in the germline V gene. The length of the CDR3 is 17 residues. The CDR3 region has the DNA TGTGCCAGCAGCCCCCGTTCCACGGGACACCAGGAAGAGACCCAGTACTTC. Protein: CASSPRSTGHQEETQYF.

The rearrangement links TRBV25-1 to TRBJ1-4; D unclear. V was clipped by 1 base and J by 1 base, with 10 bases between them. The CDR3 covers 16 residues. From germline, CDR1 is MGHDK and CDR2 SYGVNS. CDR3 bases: TGTGCCAGCAGTGAATTGGAGGAGGGAACTAATGAAAAACTGTTTTTT. Amino acid sequence: CASSELEEGTNEKLFF.

This chain links TRBV7-9 with TRBJ2-7, with 7 bases lining up with TRBD2. After removal of 8 bases from V and 6 bases from J, the junction contained 19 bases not matched to a gene. This CDR3 contains 16 residues. CDR1 is SEHNR, CDR2 FQNEAQ, per germline (reference sequence). CDR3 region: CASRPKEGGYNSEQYF. The CDR3 nucleotides are TGTGCCAGCCGCCCCAAGGAGGGAGGGTACAATAGCGAGCAGTACTTC.

The J gene is TRBJ2-2, the V gene TRBV7-8; 8 positions agree with TRBD2. The junction had 3 bases not matched to a gene; V was cut back by 1 base and J by 5 bases. The CDR3 has 15 amino acids. Germline-derived CDR1 and CDR2 are SGHVS and FQNEAQ. The CDR3 reads CASSLDERETGELFF. CDR3 nucleotide sequence: TGTGCCAGCAGCTTAGATGAGCGGGAGACCGGGGAGCTGTTTTTT. Based on the CDR3 plus reference TRBV7-8 and TRBJ2-2, the full variable domain is GAGVSQSPRYKVAKRGQDVALRCDPISGHVSLFWYQQALGQGPEFLTYFQNEAQLDKSGLPSDRFFAERPEGSVSTLKIQRTQQEDSAVYLCASSLDERETGELFFGEGSRLTVL.

This chain links TRBV5-6 with TRBJ2-7; 7 bases agree with TRBD1. The V segment lost 0 bases and the J segment 4 bases; nucleotides outside the gene matches: 1. Germline CDR1 is SGHDT and CDR2 is YYEEEE. The CDR3 is made up of 13 amino acids. CDR3: CASSLDRGYEQYF. DNA of the CDR3: TGTGCCAGCAGCTTGGACAGGGGATACGAGCAGTACTTC.

J is TRBJ2-7 and V is TRBV28; D uncertain. The V gene lost 3 bases and the J gene lost 6 bases, with 15 bases spanning the gap. Looked up from germline, CDR1 is MDHEN and CDR2 is SYDVKM. This CDR3 has 14 amino acids. In DNA form, the CDR3 reads TGTGCCAGCAGTTTGCTGACGGCCCGCGGCGAGCAGTACTTC. Translating gives CASSLLTARGEQYF.

This chain joins TRBV19 and TRBJ2-1; 8 bases match TRBD2. V trimming: 7 bases; J trimming: 7 bases; junction bases outside the gene matches: 12. The germline V gene has CDR1 LNHDA and CDR2 SQIVND (reference sequence). The CDR3 has 15 residues. The DNA of the CDR3 is TGTGCCAGTAACCCCAGAGCGGGAGTTCGGAATGAGCAGTTCTTC. It translates to CASNPRAGVRNEQFF.

The chain joins TRBV5-1 to TRBJ1-4, with a tentative D call TRBD1 (5 bases). V lost 0 bases to trimming and J lost 0 bases, with 6 bases between them. Germline V gene data show CDR1 as SGHRS and CDR2 as YFSETQ. This CDR3 is built from 15 residues. Here the CDR3 reads CASSLGTTTNEKLFF. The CDR3 DNA is TGCGCCAGCAGCTTGGGGACAACAACTAATGAAAAACTGTTTTTT.

The rearrangement uses TRBV5-1 and TRBJ2-5; no definite D call. This CDR3 comprises 12 residues. CDR1 and CDR2 (germline): SGHRS, YFSETQ. The ends were cut back, 2 bases at V and 5 bases at J, with 7 bases in the middle. The CDR3 protein is CASSFNWETQYF. CDR3 DNA sequence: TGCGCCAGCAGCTTTAACTGGGAGACCCAGTACTTC. Using reference TRBV5-1 and TRBJ2-5 for the parts outside the CDR3, the full variable domain is KAGVTQTPRYLIKTRGQQVTLSCSPISGHRSVSWYQQTPGQGLQFLFEYFSETQRNKGNFPGRFSGRQFSNSRSEMNVSTLELGDSALYLCASSFNWETQYFGPGTRLLVL.

The chain combines TRBV11-3 with TRBJ2-2, with 8 positions matching TRBD2. CDR3 length equals 15 residues. Germline loops: CDR1 SGHNT, CDR2 YENEEA. V was clipped by 0 bases and J by 9 bases; unmatched bases: 6. For the CDR3, the DNA is TGTGCCAGCAGCTTAGAATCGGGAGGGCCCCGGGAGCTGTTTTTT. The encoded protein is CASSLESGGPRELFF.

The genes are TRBV5-1 and TRBJ2-7, with D tentatively TRBD1 (6 bases). CDR3 length equals 14 residues. Trimming removed 2 bases from V and 3 bases from J, with 12 bases in between. CDR1 and CDR2 from the germline V gene are SGHRS and YFSETQ. The CDR3 loop is CASSFDRFVYEQYF. DNA of the CDR3: TGCGCCAGCAGCTTCGACAGGTTCGTCTACGAGCAGTACTTC.

Remarks on this clone: The CDR3 does not close with the conserved phenylalanine or tryptophan, likely indicating a read error. J is TRBJ2-7 and V is TRBV7-9; 7 bases are shared with TRBD2. The V gene end was trimmed by 6 bases and the J gene end by 3 bases; junction bases not matched to a gene: 8. Per the germline V gene, CDR1 is SEHNR and CDR2 is FQNEAQ (reference sequence). The CDR3 runs to 14 residues. CDR3 in amino acids: CASRPGREVYEQYS. The CDR3 bases are TGTGCCAGCAGGCCGGGGAGGGAGGTCTACGAGCAGTACTCC.

This chain connects TRBV10-3 to TRBJ2-1, with 8 bases identical to TRBD2. CDR3 length: 16 residues. Germline CDR1 reads ENHRY; CDR2 reads SYGVKD. The V segment lost 8 bases and the J segment 8 bases; nucleotides outside the gene matches: 17. The CDR3 protein is CAIGLRGSGSRDEQFF. In DNA, the CDR3 is TGTGCCATCGGACTGAGGGGGAGCGGGAGTCGGGATGAGCAGTTCTTC.

The V gene is TRBV7-8, the J gene TRBJ2-1, with D unclear. Germline loops: CDR1 SGHVS, CDR2 FQNEAQ. Deletions cut 5 bases from V and 2 bases from J, with 13 bases between. The CDR3 runs to 15 residues. The CDR3 coding sequence is TGTGCCAGCAGCCGCTCGGCGGAGACCTACAATGAGCAGTTCTTC. This codes for CASSRSAETYNEQFF.

The gene calls are TRBV27 and TRBJ2-1; 7 bases match TRBD2. This CDR3 is built from 15 residues. V lost 5 bases to trimming and J lost 4 bases; unmatched junction nucleotides: 8. The V gene's germline CDR1 is MNHEY and CDR2 SMNVEV (reference sequence). The DNA of the CDR3 is TGTGCCAGCAGTCCCGCTAGCGGAGCATACAATGAGCAGTTCTTC. This translates into CASSPASGAYNEQFF.

The chain is built from TRBV14 and TRBJ1-1; no firm D call. CDR1 SGHDN and CDR2 FVKESK come from the germline V gene. V was pared by 0 bases and J by 0 bases, with 11 bases between. This CDR3 comprises 16 residues. In DNA, the CDR3 is TGTGCCAGCAGCCAAGATCTAGAGGGAGTGAACACTGAAGCTTTCTTT. As protein: CASSQDLEGVNTEAFF.

This chain joins TRBV7-9 and TRBJ1-4, with D perhaps matching TRBD1 (5 bases). CDR1 is SEHNR and CDR2 is FQNEAQ in the germline V gene (reference sequence). V gave up 5 bases and J gave up 0 bases, with 10 bases separating them. The CDR3 contains 15 residues. The CDR3 nucleotides read TGTGCCAGCAGCCCGTTGACAGCAACTAATGAAAAACTGTTTTTT. Translated: CASSPLTATNEKLFF.

The J gene is TRBJ2-7, the V gene TRBV5-6, with 9 bases aligning to TRBD1. Germline V CDR1 and CDR2: SGHDT, YYEEEE. V dropped 4 bases and J dropped 3; count of bases not matched to a gene: 14. The CDR3 contains 17 residues. CDR3 sequence: CASSPEVGGTGIYEQYF. The CDR3 DNA reads as TGTGCCAGCAGCCCGGAGGTAGGGGGGACAGGGATCTACGAGCAGTACTTC.

V and J are TRBV6-1 and TRBJ2-1, with D possibly being TRBD2 (5 bases). The germline V gene has CDR1 MNHNS and CDR2 SASEGT. The CDR3 runs to 12 residues. Trimming removed 7 bases from V and 6 bases from J, with 10 bases in between. CDR3 coding DNA: TGTGCCAGCATGGGGAGTCCCAATGAGCAGTTCTTC. Amino acids: CASMGSPNEQFF.

The chain uses TRBV6-1 and TRBJ2-1; 12 bases map to TRBD2. The J segment lost 4 bases and the V segment lost 4 bases, leaving 5 bases of the junction unmatched. From germline, CDR1 is MNHNS and CDR2 SASEGT. CDR3 length: 16 amino acids. CDR3 sequence reads: CASSGTSGRIYNEQFF. The CDR3 region has the DNA TGTGCCAGCAGTGGAACTAGCGGGAGGATTTACAATGAGCAGTTCTTC.